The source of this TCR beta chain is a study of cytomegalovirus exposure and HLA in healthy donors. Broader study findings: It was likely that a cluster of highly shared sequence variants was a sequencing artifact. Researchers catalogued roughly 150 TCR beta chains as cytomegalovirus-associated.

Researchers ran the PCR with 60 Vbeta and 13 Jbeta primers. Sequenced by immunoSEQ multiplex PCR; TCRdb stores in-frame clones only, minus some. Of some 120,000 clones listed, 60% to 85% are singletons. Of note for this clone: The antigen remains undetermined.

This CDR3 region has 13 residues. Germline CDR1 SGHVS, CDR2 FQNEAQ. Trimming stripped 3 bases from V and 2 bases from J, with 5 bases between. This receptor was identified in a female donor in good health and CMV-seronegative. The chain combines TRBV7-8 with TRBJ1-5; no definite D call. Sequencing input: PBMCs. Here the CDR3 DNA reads TGTGCCAGCAGCTTCGGGGGCAATCAGCCCCAGCATTTT. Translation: CASSFGGNQPQHF.